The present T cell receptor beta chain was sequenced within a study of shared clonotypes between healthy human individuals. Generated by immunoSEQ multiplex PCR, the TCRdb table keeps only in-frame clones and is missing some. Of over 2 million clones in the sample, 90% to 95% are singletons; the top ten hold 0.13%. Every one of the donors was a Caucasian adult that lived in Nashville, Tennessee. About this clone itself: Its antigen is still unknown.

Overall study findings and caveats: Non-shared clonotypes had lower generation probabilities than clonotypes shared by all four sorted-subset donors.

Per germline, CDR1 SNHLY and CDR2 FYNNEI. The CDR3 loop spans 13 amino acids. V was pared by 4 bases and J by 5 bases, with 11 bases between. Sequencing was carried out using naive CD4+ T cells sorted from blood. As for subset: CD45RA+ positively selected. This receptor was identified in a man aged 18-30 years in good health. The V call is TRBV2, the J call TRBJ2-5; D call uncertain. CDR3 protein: CASSVGSMETQYF. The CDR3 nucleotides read TGTGCCAGCAGTGTGGGCTCCATGGAGACCCAGTACTTC.